This entry lists 9 T cell receptor beta chains sequenced from one sample in a study of response to subunit inactivated influenza vaccine. TCRdb fed the RT-PCR reads into MiXCR, producing one record per CDR3 protein. The table records roughly 180,000 distinct CDR3 sequences, about a tenth of them present only once. Material: non-naive T cells sorted from PBMCs, obtained on the day of vaccination. The receptors derive from a man in his fifties or sixties who received an inactivated influenza vaccine.

This rearrangement joins TRBV7-9 to TRBJ2-7, with TRBD1 matching over 7 bases. The CDR3 consists of 14 residues. Germline CDR1 is SEHNR and CDR2 is FQNEAQ (reference sequence). Trimming took 5 bases from V and 1 from J; bases not matched to a gene: 5. The chain's CDR3 is CASSPRDRSYEQYF. CDR3 DNA sequence: TGTGCCAGCAGCCCCCGGGACAGATCCTACGAGCAGTACTTC.

This clonotype was picked up many times. The CDR3: CSGFPRTGQETQYF. The DNA of the CDR3 is TGCAGTGGATTCCCCCGGACAGGCCAAGAGACCCAGTACTTC. The chain couples TRBV20-1 to TRBJ2-5, with 7 bases fitting TRBD1. CDR3 length: 14 residues. Germline V gene lookup returns CDR1 DFQATT and CDR2 SNEGSKA (reference sequence). Trimming took 7 bases from V and 1 from J; bases not matched to a gene: 9.

This clonotype has a handful of counts. The chain combines TRBV14 with TRBJ1-3; no firm D call. Per the germline V gene, CDR1 is SGHDN and CDR2 is FVKESK. Trimming left V 1 base short and J 9 bases short, with 16 bases between. The CDR3 runs 15 residues. The CDR3 here is CASSQGAANRGTIYF. CDR3 DNA sequence: TGTGCCAGCAGCCAAGGGGCAGCTAATCGGGGCACCATATATTTT.

Only a few counts were recorded for this clonotype. V usage is TRBV18 and J usage is TRBJ2-1, with 11 bases fitting TRBD2. Germline-derived CDR1 and CDR2 are KGHSH and LQKENI. This CDR3 has 15 residues. With 5 bases clipped from V and 2 bases from J, the junction kept 2 bases outside the gene matches. The CDR3 region has the DNA TGTGCCAGCTCAAAGACTAGCGGGACCTACAATGAGCAGTTCTTC. It is translated as CASSKTSGTYNEQFF.

The J gene is TRBJ2-5, the V gene TRBV2; D remains unclear. The CDR3 spans 13 residues. The V gene lost 2 bases and the J gene lost 5 bases, with 9 bases spanning the gap. The germline V gene has CDR1 SNHLY and CDR2 FYNNEI. CDR3 residues: CASSENSLETQYF. CDR3 in DNA: TGTGCCAGCAGTGAAAATTCTTTGGAGACCCAGTACTTC.

This clonotype was counted at least ten times. The chain links TRBV30 to TRBJ2-7; maybe TRBD2 (5 bases). V was clipped by 4 bases and J by 5 bases, with 15 bases between them. The CDR3 consists of 13 residues. CDR1 GTSNPN and CDR2 SVGIG come from the germline V gene (reference sequence). DNA for the CDR3: TGTGCCTGGAACGAACAGACGGGGAACGAGCAGTACTTC. Residues: CAWNEQTGNEQYF.

With regard to this clonotype: The junction does not match germline at one end; this may be a read error. The gene calls are TRBV19 and TRBJ1-5; a weak D match, TRBD1 (6 bases). The CDR3 contains 23 residues. Germline CDR1 LNHDA, CDR2 SQIVND (reference sequence). The DNA for the CDR3 is TGCACTCTTGGGGGCTCTGGGGTTTGCCACACTCATGATGCACTGTGTAGCAATCAGCCCCAGCATTTT. Encoded protein: CTLGGSGVCHTHDALCSNQPQHF.

The chain employs TRBV4-2 and TRBJ2-6; 12 bases agree with TRBD2. The CDR3 runs to 19 residues. Germline V gene sequence: CDR1 LGHNA, CDR2 YNFKEQ. The V gene end was trimmed by 5 bases and the J gene end by 4 bases; junction bases not matched to a gene: 12. The CDR3 sequence is CASSEILAGGTGGANVLTF. DNA for the CDR3: TGTGCCAGCAGCGAAATACTAGCGGGGGGAACGGGAGGGGCCAACGTCCTGACTTTC.

This rearrangement joins TRBV11-3 to TRBJ2-1; D unresolved. Germline lookup yields CDR1 SGHNT and CDR2 YENEEA. CDR3 length: 15 residues. Between the trimmed V and J ends, which lost 5 bases and 2 bases, there was a span of 13 bases. CDR3 in DNA: TGTGCCAGCAGCCCAGGTCTGGGCCCCTACAATGAGCAGTTCTTC. Translation: CASSPGLGPYNEQFF.